This passage covers 3 T cell receptor beta chains from one sample sequenced in a study of regulatory and conventional T cells in RAG deficiency. Produced via immunoSEQ multiplex PCR; TCRdb's table is partial and in-frame only. Seen here are some 22,000 clones, 90% to 95% observed once, and the top ten hold less than 0.95%. Blood CD4+ CD25-low CD127-high conventional T cells supplied the genomic DNA template. The same sample was also used in a study of regulatory T cells. That report notes: The primer mix had 52 TRBV and 13 TRBJ primers.

Sequenced input: CD4+ T cells sorted from blood. These receptors were obtained from a human donor in good health.

The gene calls are TRBV6-1 and TRBJ1-1; perhaps TRBD1 as D (5 bases). V shed 6 bases and J shed 4 bases, with 6 bases lying between them. The germline CDR1 and CDR2 sequences are MNHNS and SASEGT. The CDR3 is 11 residues long. CDR3 coding DNA: TGTGCCAGCAGAGACAGCACTGAAGCTTTCTTT. It translates to CASRDSTEAFF.

The chain's CDR3 is CASSLGQTINTEAFF. The CDR3 region has the DNA TGTGCCAGCAGCTTAGGACAGACGATTAACACTGAAGCTTTCTTT. The V call is TRBV7-9, the J call TRBJ1-1; TRBD1 might be the D (5 bases). The germline CDR1 and CDR2 sequences are SEHNR and FQNEAQ (reference sequence). V was shortened by 1 base and J by 2 bases, with 11 bases between the two germline ends. The CDR3 is 15 residues long.

The chain combines TRBV4-2 with TRBJ2-3; D unclear. There are 16 residues in the CDR3. V lost 1 base and J lost 4, with 15 bases in between. The germline CDR1 and CDR2 sequences are LGHNA and YNFKEQ. CDR3 in amino acids: CASSQGVGSSADTQYF. The CDR3 DNA is TGTGCCAGCAGCCAAGGGGTGGGAAGTTCCGCAGATACGCAGTATTTT.